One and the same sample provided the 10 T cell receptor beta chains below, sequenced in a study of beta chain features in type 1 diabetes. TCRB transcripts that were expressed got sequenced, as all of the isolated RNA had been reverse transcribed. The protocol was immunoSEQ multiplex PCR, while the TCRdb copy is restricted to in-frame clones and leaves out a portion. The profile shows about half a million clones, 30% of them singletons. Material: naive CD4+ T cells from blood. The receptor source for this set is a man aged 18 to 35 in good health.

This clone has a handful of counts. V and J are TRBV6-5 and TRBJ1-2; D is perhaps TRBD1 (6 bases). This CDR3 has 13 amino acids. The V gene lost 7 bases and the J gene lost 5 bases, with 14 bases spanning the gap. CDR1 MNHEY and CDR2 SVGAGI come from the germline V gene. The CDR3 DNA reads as TGTGCCAGCACTCCAGGGGCTGGGTATGGCTACACCTTC. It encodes CASTPGAGYGYTF.

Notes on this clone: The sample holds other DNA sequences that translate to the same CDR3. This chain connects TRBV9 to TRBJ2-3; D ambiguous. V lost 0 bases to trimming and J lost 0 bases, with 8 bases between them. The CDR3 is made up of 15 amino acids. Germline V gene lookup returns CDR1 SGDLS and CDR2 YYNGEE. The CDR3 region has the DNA TGTGCCAGCAGCGTAGGGCGTTCTAGCACAGATACGCAGTATTTT. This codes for CASSVGRSSTDTQYF.

CDR3 nucleotides: TGTGCCAGCAGCTACCAACCACAGGGGCAGCCCCAGCATTTT. It specifies CASSYQPQGQPQHF. The rearrangement links TRBV7-9 to TRBJ1-5, with 7 bases fitting TRBD1. CDR1 is SEHNR, CDR2 FQNEAQ, per germline (reference sequence). This CDR3 has 14 amino acids. V dropped 4 bases and J dropped 7; count of bases not matched to a gene: 7.

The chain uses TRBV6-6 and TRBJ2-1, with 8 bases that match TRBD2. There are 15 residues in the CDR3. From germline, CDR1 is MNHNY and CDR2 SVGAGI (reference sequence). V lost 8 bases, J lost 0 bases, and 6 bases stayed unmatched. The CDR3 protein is CASSLAGNSYNEQFF. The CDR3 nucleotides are TGTGCCAGCTCTTTAGCGGGAAACTCCTACAATGAGCAGTTCTTC.

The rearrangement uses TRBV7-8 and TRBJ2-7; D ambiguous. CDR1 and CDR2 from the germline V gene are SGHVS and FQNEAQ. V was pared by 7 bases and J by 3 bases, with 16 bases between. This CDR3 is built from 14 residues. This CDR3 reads CASTIGVPLYEQYF. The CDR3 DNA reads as TGTGCCAGCACCATCGGAGTCCCCCTCTACGAGCAGTACTTC.

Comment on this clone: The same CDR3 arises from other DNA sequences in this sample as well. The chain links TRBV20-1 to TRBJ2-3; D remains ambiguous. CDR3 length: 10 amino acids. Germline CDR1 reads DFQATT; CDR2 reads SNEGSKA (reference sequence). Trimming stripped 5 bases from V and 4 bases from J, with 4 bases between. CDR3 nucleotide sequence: TGCAGTGCTGGAGCAGATACGCAGTATTTT. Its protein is CSAGADTQYF.

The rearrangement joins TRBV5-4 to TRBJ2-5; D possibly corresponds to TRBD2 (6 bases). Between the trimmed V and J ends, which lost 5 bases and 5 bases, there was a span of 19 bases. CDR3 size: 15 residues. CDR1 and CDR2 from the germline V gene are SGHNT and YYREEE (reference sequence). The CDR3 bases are TGTGCCAGCAGTTCCGGACTCCCGGCGGGGGAGACCCAGTACTTC. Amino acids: CASSSGLPAGETQYF.

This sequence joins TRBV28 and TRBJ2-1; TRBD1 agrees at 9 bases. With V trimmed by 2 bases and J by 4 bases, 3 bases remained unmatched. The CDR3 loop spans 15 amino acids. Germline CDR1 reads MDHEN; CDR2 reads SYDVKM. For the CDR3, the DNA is TGTGCCAGCAGTTTACGTGGACAGGGGTACAATGAGCAGTTCTTC. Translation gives CASSLRGQGYNEQFF. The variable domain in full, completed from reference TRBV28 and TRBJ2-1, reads DVKVTQSSRYLVKRTGEKVFLECVQDMDHENMFWYRQDPGLGLRLIYFSYDVKMKEKGDIPEGYSVSREKKERFSLILESASTNQTSMYLCASSLRGQGYNEQFFGPGTRLTVL.

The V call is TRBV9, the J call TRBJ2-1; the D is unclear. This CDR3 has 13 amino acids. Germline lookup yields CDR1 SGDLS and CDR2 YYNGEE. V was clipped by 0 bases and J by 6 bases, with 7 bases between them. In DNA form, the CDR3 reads TGTGCCAGCAGCGTAGACGGATCCAATGAGCAGTTCTTC. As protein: CASSVDGSNEQFF.

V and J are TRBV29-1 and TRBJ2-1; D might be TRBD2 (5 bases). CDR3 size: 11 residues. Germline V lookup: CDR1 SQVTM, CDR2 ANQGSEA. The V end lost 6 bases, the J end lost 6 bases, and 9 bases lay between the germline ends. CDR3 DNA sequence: TGCAGCGTCGGGGTCTTCAATGAGCAGTTCTTC. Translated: CSVGVFNEQFF.